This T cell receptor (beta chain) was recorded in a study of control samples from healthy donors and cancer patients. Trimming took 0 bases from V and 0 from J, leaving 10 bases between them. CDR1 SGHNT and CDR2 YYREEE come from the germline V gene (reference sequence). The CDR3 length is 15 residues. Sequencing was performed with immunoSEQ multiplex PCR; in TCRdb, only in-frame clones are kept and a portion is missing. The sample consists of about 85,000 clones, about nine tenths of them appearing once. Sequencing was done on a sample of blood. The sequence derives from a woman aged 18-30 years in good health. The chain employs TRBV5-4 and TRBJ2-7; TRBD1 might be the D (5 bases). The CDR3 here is CASSLGGLSSYEQYF. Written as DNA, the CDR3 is TGTGCCAGCAGCTTGGGGGGCCTAAGCTCCTACGAGCAGTACTTC. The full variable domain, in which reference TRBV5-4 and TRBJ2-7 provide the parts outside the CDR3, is ETGVTQSPTHLIKTRGQQVTLRCSSQSGHNTVSWYQQALGQGPQFIFQYYREEENGRGNFPPRFSGLQFPNYSSELNVNALELDDSALYLCASSLGGLSSYEQYFGPGTRLTVT.